This T cell receptor beta chain was captured by sequencing in a study of cytomegalovirus exposure and HLA in healthy donors. Study-wide context: From HLA-typed donors, an early data release held about 85 million unique TCRs.

Both 60 Vbeta primers and 13 Jbeta primers went into the PCR. Sequencing was performed with immunoSEQ multiplex PCR; in TCRdb, only in-frame clones are kept and a portion is missing. Across more than 95,000 clones, the top ten clones capture 2% to 2.5% of the sample. In regard to this clone: As yet, its antigen is unknown.

Study-level results: The authors listed 164 TCR beta chains as cytomegalovirus-associated. It was only CMV serostatus that was available as immune exposure information. An ancestry cluster, one associated with Asian ancestry, reportedly showed fewer N-insertions than the approximately 670-donor mean in a later analysis.

This CDR3 has 17 amino acids. The germline V gene encodes CDR1 SEHNR and CDR2 FQNEAQ (reference sequence). Sequenced material: PBMCs. This TCR was sampled from a man aged 40-49 years in good health and CMV-seronegative. The chain has TRBV7-9 and TRBJ2-5; tentative D call: TRBD2 (6 bases). The J call may be mistaken, given a closer DNA end match to TRBJ2-7. The CDR3 here is CASSPKGPGLSIYEQYF. The CDR3 DNA is TGTGCCAGCAGCCCAAAAGGACCGGGACTTTCGATCTACGAGCAGTACTTC.